The TCR beta chain under discussion was sequenced for a study of T cell repertoires in cytomegalovirus infection. Overall study context: CMV infection together with matching HLA type was indicated by public TCR beta signatures.

Trimming removed 4 bases from V and 1 base from J; junction bases left unmatched: 7. The CDR3 is made up of 16 amino acids. TCRdb ran MiXCR on the reads and lists one entry per CDR3 protein. The table records some 700,000 distinct CDR3 sequences, roughly 36% of them present only once. Details on this clonotype: What it binds is not known.

General study findings and limits: Ex vivo, HLA-C-restricted CMV-specific TCR beta clonotypes prevailed over the rest of the response. Summed frequency of shared TCR beta families picked out CMV carriers who also had the relevant HLA.

Material: PBMCs. The TCR was taken from a human donor in good health (CMV status not recorded). Some clones in this sample may be carry-over from other donors' samples. V and J are TRBV12-3 or TRBV12-4 and TRBJ2-1, with 7 nucleotides matching TRBD2. The CDR3 region is CASSSPTSRSYNEQFF. The CDR3 DNA sequence: TGTGCCAGCAGTTCCCCGACTAGCAGATCCTACAATGAGCAGTTCTTC.